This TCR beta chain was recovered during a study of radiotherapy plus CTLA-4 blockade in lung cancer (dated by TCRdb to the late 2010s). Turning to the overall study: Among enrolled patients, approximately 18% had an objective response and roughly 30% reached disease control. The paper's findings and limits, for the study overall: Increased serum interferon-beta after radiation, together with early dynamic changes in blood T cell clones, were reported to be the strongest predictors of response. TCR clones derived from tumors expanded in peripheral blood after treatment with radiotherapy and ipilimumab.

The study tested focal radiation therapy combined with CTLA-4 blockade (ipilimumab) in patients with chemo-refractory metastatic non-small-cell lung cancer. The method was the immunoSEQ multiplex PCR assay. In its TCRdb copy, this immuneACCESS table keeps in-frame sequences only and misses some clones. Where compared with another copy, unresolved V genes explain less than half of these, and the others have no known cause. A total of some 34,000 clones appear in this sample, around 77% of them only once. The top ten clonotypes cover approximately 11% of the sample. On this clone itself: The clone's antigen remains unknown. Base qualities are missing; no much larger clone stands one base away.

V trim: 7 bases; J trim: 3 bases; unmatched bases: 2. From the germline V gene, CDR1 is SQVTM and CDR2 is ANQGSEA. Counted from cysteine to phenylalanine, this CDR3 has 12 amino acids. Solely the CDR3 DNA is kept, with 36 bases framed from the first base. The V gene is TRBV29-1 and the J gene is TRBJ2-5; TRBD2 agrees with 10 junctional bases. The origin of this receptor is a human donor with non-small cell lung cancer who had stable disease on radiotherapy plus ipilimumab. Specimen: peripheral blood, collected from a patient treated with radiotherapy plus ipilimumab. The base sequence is TGCAGCGCAGGACTAGCGGAAGAGACCCAGTACTTC. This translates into CSAGLAEETQYF.